What follows are 17 T cell receptor beta chains derived from one specimen sequenced in a study of PD-1 blockade in classical Hodgkin lymphoma. Sequenced by immunoSEQ multiplex PCR; TCRdb stores in-frame clones only, minus some. The sample has 30,000 or so clones, roughly 80% seen once; the top ten hold approximately 18%. Indicated time point: cycle 4 day 1 (C4D1), after 5 to 7 weeks of nivolumab. Each and every patient relapsed after autologous stem cell transplantation, and patients got differing brentuximab vedotin exposure. Sample: peripheral blood mononuclear cells (PBMCs), taken before the fourth cycle of nivolumab. All receptors derive from a human donor with classical Hodgkin lymphoma.

The chain carries TRBV9 and TRBJ1-5; no clear D. This CDR3 is 14 amino acids long. The ends were cut back, 3 bases at V and 5 bases at J, with 12 bases in the middle. In germline, CDR1 is SGDLS, CDR2 YYNGEE. The CDR3: CASSGGSIDQPQHF. CDR3 nucleotide sequence: TGTGCCAGCAGCGGAGGAAGTATTGATCAGCCCCAGCATTTT.

This rearrangement joins TRBV6-1 to TRBJ2-1, with TRBD2 matching 13 bases. In germline, CDR1 is MNHNS, CDR2 SASEGT. J gave up 7 bases and V 6 bases, and 6 bases lay outside the gene matches. The CDR3 is 15 amino acids. This CDR3 reads CASRGGLAGNNEQFF. The CDR3 DNA follows: TGTGCCAGCAGGGGGGGACTAGCGGGGAATAATGAGCAGTTCTTC.

This clone appeared once. The V and J genes are TRBV9 and TRBJ2-3, with D possibly called TRBD1 or TRBD2 (5 bases each). Germline V CDR1 and CDR2: SGDLS, YYNGEE. CDR3 length: 15 residues. V was pared by 2 bases and J by 1 base, with 11 bases between. The CDR3 DNA reads as TGTGCCAGCAGCGTGAGTGGGACCCGCACAGATACGCAGTATTTT. This translates into CASSVSGTRTDTQYF.

The chain links TRBV29-1 to TRBJ2-7, with D perhaps matching TRBD2 (5 bases). CDR3 length: 13 residues. V dropped 6 bases and J dropped 3 bases, with 15 bases sitting between them. The germline V gene has CDR1 SQVTM and CDR2 ANQGSEA. The CDR3 nucleotides read TGCAGCGTAGACTACGGCGCGGACTACGAGCAGTACTTC. Protein sequence: CSVDYGADYEQYF.

The chain joins TRBV7-8 to TRBJ2-2, with 7 bases matching TRBD1. The germline CDR1 and CDR2 sequences are SGHVS and FQNEAQ. The V gene end was trimmed by 8 bases and the J gene end by 2 bases; junction bases not matched to a gene: 8. The CDR3 has 15 amino acids. In DNA form, the CDR3 reads TGTGCCAGCTCGTGGACAGGCCTAAACACCGGGGAGCTGTTTTTT. It codes for CASSWTGLNTGELFF.

This clone was detected once. CDR3 DNA sequence: TGTGCCAGCAGACAGGGAACCTCTGGGGCCAACGTCCTGACTTTC. It yields the protein CASRQGTSGANVLTF. The chain couples TRBV28 to TRBJ2-6, with a possible D match to TRBD1 (6 bases). V was cut by 6 bases and J by 0 bases, with 9 bases left in between. Germline lookup yields CDR1 MDHEN and CDR2 SYDVKM. The CDR3 length is 15 residues.

CDR3 bases: TGCGCCAGCAGCCAAGAAGGAGGGACATTTAGTCTATCTGGGGCCAACGTCCTGACTTTC. It specifies CASSQEGGTFSLSGANVLTF. The V call is TRBV4-1, the J call TRBJ2-6; tentatively, D is TRBD1 or TRBD2 (6 bases each). V was pared by 0 bases and J by 1 base, with 19 bases between. The CDR3 is 20 amino acids. CDR1 MGHRA and CDR2 YSYEKL come from the germline V gene.

The chain has TRBV11-2 and TRBJ2-3; D not certain. The CDR3 consists of 12 residues. The V end was cut by 5 bases, the J end by 8 bases, with 11 bases between. Germline V lookup: CDR1 SGHAT, CDR2 FQNNGV. The CDR3 sequence is CASSLFPGTQYF. Here the CDR3 DNA reads TGTGCCAGCAGCCTCTTCCCGGGTACGCAGTATTTT. Full variable domain (remainder filled in from reference TRBV11-2 and TRBJ2-3): EAGVAQSPRYKIIEKRQSVAFWCNPISGHATLYWYQQILGQGPKLLIQFQNNGVVDDSQLPKDRFSAERLKGVDSTLKIQPAKLEDSAVYLCASSLFPGTQYFGPGTRLTVL.

V gene TRBV7-3 combines with J gene TRBJ2-3; D is uncertain. The CDR3 loop spans 13 amino acids. Trimming removed 3 bases from V and 10 bases from J, with 14 bases in between. Germline V gene sequence: CDR1 SGHTA, CDR2 FQGTGA. The CDR3 nucleotides read TGTGCCAGCAGCTTCTCCGCTGCTCCACCGCAGTATTTT. This codes for CASSFSAAPPQYF.

This clone was counted a single time. The rearrangement links TRBV6-4 to TRBJ1-1; TRBD1 matches at 8 bases. With V trimmed by 6 bases and J by 5 bases, 8 bases remained unmatched. CDR3 size: 14 residues. Germline values: CDR1 MRHNA, CDR2 SNTAGT. CDR3 sequence (DNA): TGTGCCAGCAGCTTTCCGGACAGGGTTACTGAAGCTTTCTTT. It specifies CASSFPDRVTEAFF.

This sequence joins TRBV4-3 and TRBJ2-1; TRBD2 aligns across 7 bases. The CDR3 totals 14 residues. Germline values: CDR1 LGHNA, CDR2 YSLEER. Germline trimming cut 0 bases from V and 12 bases from J; bases unmatched to any gene: 8. CDR3 sequence reads: CASSQDAREGWQFF. The CDR3 DNA is TGCGCCAGCAGCCAAGACGCCAGGGAGGGTTGGCAGTTCTTC.

V usage is TRBV5-1 and J usage is TRBJ1-1; D possibly corresponds to TRBD1 (5 bases). CDR1 SGHRS and CDR2 YFSETQ come from the germline V gene. V was pared by 0 bases and J by 1 base, with 16 bases between. The CDR3 consists of 17 residues. CDR3 region: CASSLALEGMGNTEAFF. CDR3 in DNA: TGCGCCAGCAGCTTGGCCCTAGAGGGGATGGGGAACACTGAAGCTTTCTTT.

The chain has TRBV7-9 and TRBJ1-1, with TRBD1 identical over 11 bases. This CDR3 has 15 amino acids. Trimming took 5 bases from V and 8 from J; bases not matched to a gene: 10. Germline loops: CDR1 SEHNR, CDR2 FQNEAQ (reference sequence). CDR3 amino acids: CASSGRDRGRSEAFF. The DNA of the CDR3 is TGTGCCAGCAGCGGCCGGGACAGGGGGAGATCGGAAGCTTTCTTT.

V and J are TRBV10-2 and TRBJ2-7, with TRBD1 matching over 9 bases. Germline V gives CDR1 WSHSY, CDR2 SAAADI. The CDR3 totals 14 residues. The V gene end was trimmed by 6 bases and the J gene end by 7 bases; junction bases not matched to a gene: 10. The CDR3 DNA follows: TGCGCCAGCAGAACCGGGACAGGGTTGGGTGAGCAGTACTTC. Residues: CASRTGTGLGEQYF.

The chain is built from TRBV5-4 and TRBJ2-3, with 12 bases lining up with TRBD2. CDR1 SGHNT and CDR2 YYREEE come from the germline V gene (reference sequence). The CDR3 consists of 19 residues. V was pared by 4 bases and J by 0 bases, with 12 bases of the junction left unmatched. CDR3 in amino acids: CASSRTHGLAGISTDTQYF. DNA of the CDR3: TGTGCCAGCAGCCGAACACATGGACTAGCGGGGATTAGCACAGATACGCAGTATTTT.

The DNA of the CDR3 is TGTGCCAGCAGCCCTTACAGGGGCAGCTCCTACGAGCAGTACTTC. This sequence encodes CASSPYRGSSYEQYF. The chain combines TRBV7-8 with TRBJ2-7; TRBD1 aligns across 7 bases. Germline CDR1 is SGHVS and CDR2 is FQNEAQ. The CDR3 totals 15 residues. Trimming removed 5 bases from V and 0 bases from J; junction bases left unmatched: 7.

There are a few counts of this clone. CDR3 coding DNA: TGTGCCAGCAGCTTAGGGTACCGGTCCCTGCTGTTGGGCTACACCTTC. This translates into CASSLGYRSLLLGYTF. This chain uses TRBV7-9 with TRBJ1-2; D is unclear. This CDR3 comprises 16 residues. Germline V gives CDR1 SEHNR, CDR2 FQNEAQ (reference sequence). Trimming removed 1 base from V and 8 bases from J, with 20 bases in between.